This T cell receptor beta chain is from a study of shared T cell receptors in the human thymus. The data were produced by immunoSEQ multiplex PCR, yet TCRdb's version contains in-frame clones alone and is incomplete. Here the sample spans more than 550,000 clones, roughly 86% being singletons. The trim removed 2 bases at V and 5 bases at J, leaving 7 bases unmatched. This CDR3 comprises 15 residues. Germline loops: CDR1 KGHSH, CDR2 LQKENI. These data are also associated with another study on human thymus T cells. That report adds: Resected material from corrective heart surgery provided the thymus tissue analysed. Across thymic and blood repertoires, the usage of V and J genes appeared to be biased. Related studies noted strongly shared thymic repertoires across unrelated people.

Sequencing was performed on thymocytes. This clonotype was obtained from a boy younger than two with a congenital heart defect. The chain carries TRBV18 and TRBJ2-5; TRBD2 matches at 8 bases. CDR3 nucleotide sequence: TGTGCCAGCTCACCAAGTGGACTAGCCAGTGAGACCCAGTACTTC. Its protein is CASSPSGLASETQYF.